These 6 T cell receptor beta chains share one sample of origin, sequenced in a study of Graves' ophthalmopathy and Graves' hyperthyroidism. From RNA, the CDR3 regions of TCR beta chains were amplified and sequenced. The authors performed first-round RT-PCR with HTBI primers and then a second-round multiplex PCR. One entry per CDR3 protein, called by TCRdb with MiXCR from the multiplex PCR reads. The sample includes around 600,000 distinct CDR3 sequences, just over 40% of them seen just once. Sequenced: peripheral blood. All receptors derive from an adult man with Graves' ophthalmopathy.

This clonotype was detected many times. V and J are TRBV4-1 and TRBJ2-7; TRBD1 matches at 8 bases. The CDR3 runs to 15 residues. J lost 3 bases, V lost 4 bases, and 8 bases had no gene match. Germline V gene sequence: CDR1 MGHRA, CDR2 YSYEKL. The CDR3 here is CASSLRAGGDYEQYF. The DNA for the CDR3 is TGCGCCAGCAGCCTTCGGGCAGGGGGCGACTACGAGCAGTACTTC.

Details on this clonotype: At one boundary the junction diverges from the germline segment, which might be a read error. The J gene is TRBJ1-2, the V gene TRBV7-9; D perhaps matches TRBD1 (5 bases). This CDR3 has 17 residues. In germline, CDR1 is SEHNR, CDR2 FQNEAQ (reference sequence). CDR3 sequence (DNA): TGCGCCAGCAGCCAACCATCCGACAGCCCAATTAACTATGGCTACACCTTC. Protein product: CASSQPSDSPINYGYTF.

This clonotype was counted ten times or more. The genes are TRBV19 and TRBJ2-2; 7 bases are shared with TRBD2. Per germline, CDR1 LNHDA and CDR2 SQIVND (reference sequence). The CDR3 covers 15 residues. Trimming removed 6 bases from V and 4 bases from J; junction bases left unmatched: 8. CDR3 DNA: TGTGCCAGTAGCCCAGCGGGGAAGAGCACCGGGGAGCTGTTTTTT. Its translation is CASSPAGKSTGELFF.

This sequence joins TRBV6-1 and TRBJ1-6; tentatively, D is TRBD1 (5 bases). V was shortened by 1 base and J by 5 bases, with 9 bases between the two germline ends. The CDR3 is 15 amino acids. Per the germline V gene, CDR1 is MNHNS and CDR2 is SASEGT. The CDR3 coding sequence is TGTGCCAGCAGTGAAGTAACAGGAAATAATTCACCCCTCCACTTT. Residues: CASSEVTGNNSPLHF.

The sample holds a few counts of this clonotype. The J gene is TRBJ1-1, the V gene TRBV11-2; D unclear. Trimming pared 0 bases from V and 4 bases from J, leaving 12 bases between. The CDR3 has 15 amino acids. Germline values: CDR1 SGHAT, CDR2 FQNNGV. The CDR3 region has the DNA TGTGCCAGCAGCTTAGAGATTTTAGGGTCCACTGAAGCTTTCTTT. Amino acid sequence: CASSLEILGSTEAFF.

In its sample, this clonotype was seen a few times. V gene TRBV11-3 combines with J gene TRBJ2-1, with 7 bases that match TRBD2. V lost 2 bases, J lost 3 bases, and 7 bases stayed unmatched. The CDR3 contains 16 residues. Germline V gene data show CDR1 as SGHNT and CDR2 as YENEEA. CDR3 protein: CASSLIWAGDYNEQFF. The CDR3 region has the DNA TGTGCCAGCAGCTTAATCTGGGCGGGAGACTACAATGAGCAGTTCTTC. Supplemented by reference TRBV11-3 and TRBJ2-1, the full variable domain reads EAGVVQSPRYKIIEKKQPVAFWCNPISGHNTLYWYLQNLGQGPELLIRYENEEAVDDSQLPKDRFSAERLKGVDSTLKIQPAELGDSAVYLCASSLIWAGDYNEQFFGPGTRLTVL.